This T cell receptor (beta chain) was observed in a study of blood T cell repertoires in COVID-19 (dated by TCRdb to about 2020). Context from the whole study: Samples covering the acute and convalescent phases of COVID-19 were provided by collaborators in the United States, Italy and Spain. Sample metadata almost always included a de-identified subject ID, COVID-19 status, age in years and sex. The prospective study material was composed of cDNA or gDNA derived from T cells, B-cell-depleted T cells, or PBMCs. The repertoires were made available in a free public database intended to serve as a resource for research on the immune response to SARS-CoV-2. The dataset comprised deeply sampled blood TCRbeta repertoires from subjects exposed to, actively infected with, or recovered from COVID-19. The samples were drawn from two sources: the first 160 participants of the ongoing ImmuneRACE study, and fewer than 1,500 subjects contributed by 6 global collaborators. Where available, HLA class I and class II types were taken from metadata supplied by the sample provider and were not determined by assay-based typing.

Collaborating institutions collected whole blood in K2EDTA tubes following their own protocols. For TCRbeta analysis, collaborator samples were shipped as frozen whole blood, as isolated PBMCs, or as DNA extracted from either sample type. The immunoSEQ Assay, a bias-controlled multiplex PCR, was used to amplify TCRbeta CDR3 regions from genomic DNA. Per the original workflow: The number of nucleated cells in each sample was estimated from the amplification of reference gene primers within the assay. To quantify the absolute abundance of each unique TCRbeta CDR3 rearrangement, sequence reads were collapsed and filtered. Productive Simpson clonality was computed per sample as the square root of Simpson's diversity index over productive rearrangements. Sourced from immuneACCESS, this table was stored by TCRdb with only in-frame sequences that have V and J called. A share of the clones is absent; for the studies checked, an unresolved V gene accounts for under half, and the remainder has no known explanation. V, J and clone size derive from that table, while D and trimming were established from the DNA sequence. The sample data list approximately 260,000 clones, and around 90% of these were observed just once. The ten largest clones add up to roughly 3.3% of the sample.

Summary of the overall study and its limitations: How much clinical and demographic metadata was included differed by source and by participant, and the metadata was provided uncurated.

Comment on this clone: No cognate antigen has been identified for it. Base-call qualities are not available, and no considerably larger clone is one nucleotide away.

According to the germline V gene, CDR1 reads ENHRY and CDR2 reads SYGVKD. The CDR3 covers 11 residues, taking in both the cysteine and the phenylalanine. Only the CDR3 DNA stays, 33 bases, in frame from base 1. V gives up 8 bases and J gives up 7 bases, and the segment between their germline ends measures 11 bases. This TCR was recovered from a woman aged 40 to 50 with acute or convalescent COVID-19. The material sequenced was peripheral blood. The sequence joins TRBV10-3 to TRBJ1-2; no D segment can be confidently identified. In nucleotide form, the sequence is TGTGCCATCGGTGGGGAGTCTGGCTACACCTTC. This yields the protein CAIGGESGYTF.